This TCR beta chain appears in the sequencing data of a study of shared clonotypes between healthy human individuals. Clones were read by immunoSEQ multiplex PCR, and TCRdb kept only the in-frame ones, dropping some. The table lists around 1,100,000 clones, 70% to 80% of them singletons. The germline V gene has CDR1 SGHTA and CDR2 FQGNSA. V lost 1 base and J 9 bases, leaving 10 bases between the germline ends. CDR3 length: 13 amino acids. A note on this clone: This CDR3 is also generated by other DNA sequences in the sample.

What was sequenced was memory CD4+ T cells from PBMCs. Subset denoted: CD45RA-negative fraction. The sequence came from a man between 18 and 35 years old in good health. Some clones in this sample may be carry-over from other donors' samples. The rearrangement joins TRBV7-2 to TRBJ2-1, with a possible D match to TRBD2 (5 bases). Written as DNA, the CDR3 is TGTGCCAGCAGCTTAGGCCGAGGACTTGAGCAGTTCTTC. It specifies CASSLGRGLEQFF.